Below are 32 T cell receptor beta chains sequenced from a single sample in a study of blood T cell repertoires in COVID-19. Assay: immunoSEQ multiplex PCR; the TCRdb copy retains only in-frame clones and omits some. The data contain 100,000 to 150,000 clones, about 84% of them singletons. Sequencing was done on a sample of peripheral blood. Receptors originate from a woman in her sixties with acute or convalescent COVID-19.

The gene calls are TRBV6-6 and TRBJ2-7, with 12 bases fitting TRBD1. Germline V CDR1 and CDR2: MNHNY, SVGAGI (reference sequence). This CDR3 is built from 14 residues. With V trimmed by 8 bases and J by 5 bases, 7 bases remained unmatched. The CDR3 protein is CASLPGTGGNEQYF. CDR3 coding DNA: TGTGCCAGCCTACCCGGGACAGGGGGCAACGAGCAGTACTTC.

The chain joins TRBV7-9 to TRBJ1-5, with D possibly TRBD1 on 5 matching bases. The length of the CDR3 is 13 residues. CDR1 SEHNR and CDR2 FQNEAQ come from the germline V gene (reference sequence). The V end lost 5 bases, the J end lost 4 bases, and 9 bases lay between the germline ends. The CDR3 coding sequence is TGTGCCAGCAGCACCGGGGGGAATCAGCCCCAGCATTTT. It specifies CASSTGGNQPQHF.

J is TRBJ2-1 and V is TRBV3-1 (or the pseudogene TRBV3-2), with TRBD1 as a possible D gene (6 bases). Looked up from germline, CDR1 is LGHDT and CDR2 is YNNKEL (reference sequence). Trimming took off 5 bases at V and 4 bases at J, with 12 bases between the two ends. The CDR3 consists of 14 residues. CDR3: CASSYRVGYNEQFF. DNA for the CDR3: TGTGCCAGCAGCTACAGGGTAGGGTACAATGAGCAGTTCTTC.

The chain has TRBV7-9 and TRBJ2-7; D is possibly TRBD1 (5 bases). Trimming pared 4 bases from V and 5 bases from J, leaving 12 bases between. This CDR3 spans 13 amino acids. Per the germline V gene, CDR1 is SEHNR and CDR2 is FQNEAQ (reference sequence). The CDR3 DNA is TGTGCCAGCAGCTATTCAGGGCAGAACGAGCAGTACTTC. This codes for CASSYSGQNEQYF. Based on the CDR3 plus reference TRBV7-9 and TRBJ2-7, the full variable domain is DTGVSQNPRHKITKRGQNVTFRCDPISEHNRLYWYRQTLGQGPEFLTYFQNEAQLEKSRLLSDRFSAERPKGSFSTLEIQRTEQGDSAMYLCASSYSGQNEQYFGPGTRLTVT.

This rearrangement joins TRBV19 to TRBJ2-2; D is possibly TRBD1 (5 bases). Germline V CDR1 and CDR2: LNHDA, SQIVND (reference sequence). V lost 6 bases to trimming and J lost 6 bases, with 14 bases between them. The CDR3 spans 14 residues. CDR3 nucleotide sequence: TGTGCCAGTAGACCAACCAACAGGCCCGGGGAGCTGTTTTTT. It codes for CASRPTNRPGELFF.

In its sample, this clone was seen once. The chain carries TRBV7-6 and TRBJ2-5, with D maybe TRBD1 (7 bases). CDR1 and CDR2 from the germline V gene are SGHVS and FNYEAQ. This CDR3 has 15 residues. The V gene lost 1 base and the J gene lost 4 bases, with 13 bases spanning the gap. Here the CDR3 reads CASSLGGGGGETQYF. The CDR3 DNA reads TGTGCCAGCAGCTTAGGTGGAGGGGGCGGAGAGACCCAGTACTTC.

The CDR3: CASSLGDRGGDGYTF. The CDR3, as DNA: TGTGCCAGCAGCTTAGGTGACAGGGGCGGGGATGGCTACACCTTC. This sequence joins TRBV7-9 and TRBJ1-2, with TRBD1 matching over 8 bases. This CDR3 has 15 amino acids. Germline CDR1 is SEHNR and CDR2 is FQNEAQ (reference sequence). V gave up 1 base and J gave up 6 bases; unmatched junction bases: 7.

The CDR3 region is CASASGLNYGYTF. The CDR3 DNA sequence: TGCGCCAGCGCCTCGGGACTTAACTATGGCTACACCTTC. The J gene is TRBJ1-2, the V gene TRBV10-1; D may be TRBD1 (5 bases). Trimming removed 8 bases at V and 1 base at J, with 11 bases between. This CDR3 region has 13 residues. Germline V CDR1 and CDR2: WNHNN, SYGVQD (reference sequence).

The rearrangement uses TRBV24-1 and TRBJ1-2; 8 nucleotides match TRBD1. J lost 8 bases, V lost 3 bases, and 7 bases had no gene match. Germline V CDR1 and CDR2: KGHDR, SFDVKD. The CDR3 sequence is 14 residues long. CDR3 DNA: TGTGCCACCAGTGATGCCAACAGGGGGAAGGGCTACACCTTC. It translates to CATSDANRGKGYTF.

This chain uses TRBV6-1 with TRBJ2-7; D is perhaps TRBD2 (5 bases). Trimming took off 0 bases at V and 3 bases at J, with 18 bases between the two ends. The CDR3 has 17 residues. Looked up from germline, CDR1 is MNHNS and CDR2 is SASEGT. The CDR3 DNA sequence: TGTGCCAGCAGTGAAGCGCTTCTAGGAGGTATTTACTACGAGCAGTACTTC. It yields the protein CASSEALLGGIYYEQYF.

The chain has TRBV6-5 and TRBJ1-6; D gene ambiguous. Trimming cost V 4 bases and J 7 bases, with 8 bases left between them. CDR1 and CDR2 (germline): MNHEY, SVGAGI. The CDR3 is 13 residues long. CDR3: CASSSTGNSPLHF. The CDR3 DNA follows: TGTGCCAGCAGTTCGACGGGGAATTCACCCCTCCACTTT.

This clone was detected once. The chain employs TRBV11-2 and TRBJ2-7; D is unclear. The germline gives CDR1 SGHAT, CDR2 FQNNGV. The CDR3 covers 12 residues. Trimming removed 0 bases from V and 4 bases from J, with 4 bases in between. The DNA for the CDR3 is TGTGCCAGCAGCTTAGATCGTTACGAGCAGTACTTC. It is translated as CASSLDRYEQYF.

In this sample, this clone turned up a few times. The CDR3 is CASSLTGENFDSPLHF. For the CDR3, the DNA is TGTGCCAGCAGCTTGACAGGGGAAAACTTCGATTCACCCCTCCACTTT. The genes are TRBV7-6 and TRBJ1-6; 8 bases align to TRBD1. Trimming at V came to 3 bases and at J to 8 bases, leaving 9 bases not matched to a gene. Germline V gene data show CDR1 as SGHVS and CDR2 as FNYEAQ. This CDR3 is 16 amino acids long.

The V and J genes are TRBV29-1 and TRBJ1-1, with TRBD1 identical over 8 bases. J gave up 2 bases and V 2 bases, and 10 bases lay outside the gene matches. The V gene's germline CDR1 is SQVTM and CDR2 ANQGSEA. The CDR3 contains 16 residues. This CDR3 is CSVEKLRTGKNTEAFF. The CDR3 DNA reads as TGCAGCGTTGAAAAATTACGGACAGGGAAAAACACTGAAGCTTTCTTT.

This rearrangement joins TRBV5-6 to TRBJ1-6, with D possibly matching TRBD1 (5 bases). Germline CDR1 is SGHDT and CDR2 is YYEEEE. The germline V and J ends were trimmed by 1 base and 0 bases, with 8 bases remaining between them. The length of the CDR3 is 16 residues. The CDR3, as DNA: TGTGCCAGCAGCTTGAGGGGTAGCTCCTATAATTCACCCCTCCACTTT. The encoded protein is CASSLRGSSYNSPLHF.

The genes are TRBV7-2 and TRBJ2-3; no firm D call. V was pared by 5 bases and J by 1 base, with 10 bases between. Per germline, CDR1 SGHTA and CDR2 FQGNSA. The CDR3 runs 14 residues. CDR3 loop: CASSPYSRTDTQYF. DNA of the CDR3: TGTGCCAGCAGCCCTTACTCTCGCACAGATACGCAGTATTTT. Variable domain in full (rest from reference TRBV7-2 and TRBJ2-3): GAGVSQSPSNKVTEKGKDVELRCDPISGHTALYWYRQSLGQGLEFLIYFQGNSAPDKSGLPSDRFSAERTGGSVSTLTIQRTQQEDSAVYLCASSPYSRTDTQYFGPGTRLTVL.

CDR3 nucleotides: TGCGCCAGCAGCTCGCGGGGGACAGGGAACTACTTCAACTATGGCTACACCTTC. It yields the protein CASSSRGTGNYFNYGYTF. The rearrangement links TRBV5-1 to TRBJ1-2, with TRBD1 matching 9 bases. Germline CDR1 and CDR2: SGHRS and YFSETQ. The length of the CDR3 is 18 residues. Germline trimming cut 3 bases from V and 2 bases from J; bases unmatched to any gene: 14.

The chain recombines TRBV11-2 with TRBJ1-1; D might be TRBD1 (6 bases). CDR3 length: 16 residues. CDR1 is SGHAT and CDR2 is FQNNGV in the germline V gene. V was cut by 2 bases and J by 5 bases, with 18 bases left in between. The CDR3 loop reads CASSLRPLQGTTEAFF. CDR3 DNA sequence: TGTGCCAGCAGCTTAAGGCCCTTACAGGGTACGACTGAAGCTTTCTTT.

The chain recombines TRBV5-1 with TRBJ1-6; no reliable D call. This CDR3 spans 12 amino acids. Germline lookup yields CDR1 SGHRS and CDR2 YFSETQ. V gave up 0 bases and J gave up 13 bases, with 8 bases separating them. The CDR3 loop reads CASSLEAGPLHF. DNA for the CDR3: TGCGCCAGCAGCTTGGAGGCGGGTCCCCTCCACTTT.

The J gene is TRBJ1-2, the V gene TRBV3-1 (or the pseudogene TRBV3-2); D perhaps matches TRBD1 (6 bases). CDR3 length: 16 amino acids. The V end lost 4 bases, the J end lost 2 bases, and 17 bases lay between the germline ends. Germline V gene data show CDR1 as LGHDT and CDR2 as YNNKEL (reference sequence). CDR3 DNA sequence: TGTGCCAGCAGCCCTCCAGGGTATCAGGGGAACTATGGCTACACCTTC. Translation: CASSPPGYQGNYGYTF.

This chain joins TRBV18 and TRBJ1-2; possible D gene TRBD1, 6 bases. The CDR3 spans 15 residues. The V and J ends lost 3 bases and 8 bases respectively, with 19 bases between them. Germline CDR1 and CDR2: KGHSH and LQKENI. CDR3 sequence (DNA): TGTGCCAGCTCACCCAAAAGCAAGGACAGCGAAGGCTACACCTTC. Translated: CASSPKSKDSEGYTF.

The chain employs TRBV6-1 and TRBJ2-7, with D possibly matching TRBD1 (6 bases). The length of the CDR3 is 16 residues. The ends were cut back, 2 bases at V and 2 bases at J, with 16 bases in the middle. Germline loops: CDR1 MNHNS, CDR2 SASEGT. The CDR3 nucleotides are TGTGCCAGCAGTGAACGTGGGGGCGTATGGACCTACGAGCAGTACTTC. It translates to CASSERGGVWTYEQYF.

DNA for the CDR3: TGTGCCAGCAGTTTATTAACAAACACTGAAGCTTTCTTT. This gives the protein CASSLLTNTEAFF. The chain joins TRBV12-3 or TRBV12-4 to TRBJ1-1, with D hard to call. V shed 2 bases and J shed 2 bases, with 6 bases lying between them. The CDR3 sequence is 13 residues long.

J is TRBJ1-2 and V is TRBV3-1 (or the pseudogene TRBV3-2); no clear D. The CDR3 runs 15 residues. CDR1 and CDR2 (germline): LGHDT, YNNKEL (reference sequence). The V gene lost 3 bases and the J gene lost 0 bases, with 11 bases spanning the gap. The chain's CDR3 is CASSQSGIPNYGYTF. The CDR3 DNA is TGTGCCAGCAGCCAGTCAGGAATCCCTAACTATGGCTACACCTTC.

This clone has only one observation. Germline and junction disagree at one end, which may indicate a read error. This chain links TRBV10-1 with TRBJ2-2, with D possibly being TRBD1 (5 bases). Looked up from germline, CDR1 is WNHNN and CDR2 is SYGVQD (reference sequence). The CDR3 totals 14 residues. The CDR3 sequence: CASSDQTVTGELFF. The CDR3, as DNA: TGCGCCAGCAGTGACCAGACAGTCACCGGAGAGCTGTTTTTT.

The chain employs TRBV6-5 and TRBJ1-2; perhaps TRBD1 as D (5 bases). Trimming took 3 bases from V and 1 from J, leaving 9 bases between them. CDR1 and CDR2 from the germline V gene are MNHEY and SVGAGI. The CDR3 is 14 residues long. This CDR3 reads CASSYIRDNYGYTF. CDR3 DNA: TGTGCCAGCAGTTATATCAGGGATAACTATGGCTACACCTTC.

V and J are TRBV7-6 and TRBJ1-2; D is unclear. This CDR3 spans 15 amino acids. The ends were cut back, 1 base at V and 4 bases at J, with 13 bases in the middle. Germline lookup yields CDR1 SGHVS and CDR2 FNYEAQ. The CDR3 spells CASSLDSYRGYGYTF. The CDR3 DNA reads TGTGCCAGCAGCTTAGACTCATACCGCGGCTATGGCTACACCTTC.

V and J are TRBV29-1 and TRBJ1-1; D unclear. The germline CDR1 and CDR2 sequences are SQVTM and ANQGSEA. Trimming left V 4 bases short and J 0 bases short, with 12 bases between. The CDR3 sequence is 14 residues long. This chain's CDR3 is CSVGAVGLNTEAFF. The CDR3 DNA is TGCAGCGTTGGGGCAGTCGGTTTGAACACTGAAGCTTTCTTT.

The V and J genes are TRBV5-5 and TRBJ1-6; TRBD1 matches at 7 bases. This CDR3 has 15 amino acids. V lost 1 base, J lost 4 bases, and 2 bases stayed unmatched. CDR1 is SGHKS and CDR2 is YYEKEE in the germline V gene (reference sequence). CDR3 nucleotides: TGTGCCAGCAGCTTGTCGGGACAGTATAATTCACCCCTCCACTTT. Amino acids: CASSLSGQYNSPLHF.

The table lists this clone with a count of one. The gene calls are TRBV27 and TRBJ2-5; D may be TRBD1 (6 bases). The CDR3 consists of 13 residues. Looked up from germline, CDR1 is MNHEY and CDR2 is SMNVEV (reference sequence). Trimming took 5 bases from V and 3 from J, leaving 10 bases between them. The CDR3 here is CASSKGVKETQYF. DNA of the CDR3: TGTGCCAGCAGTAAGGGGGTGAAAGAGACCCAGTACTTC.

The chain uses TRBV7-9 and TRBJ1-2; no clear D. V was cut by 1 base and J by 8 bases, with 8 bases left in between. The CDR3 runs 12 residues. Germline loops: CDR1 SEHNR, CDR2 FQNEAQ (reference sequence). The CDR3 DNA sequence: TGTGCCAGCAGCTTAGTATACGCGGGCTACACCTTC. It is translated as CASSLVYAGYTF.

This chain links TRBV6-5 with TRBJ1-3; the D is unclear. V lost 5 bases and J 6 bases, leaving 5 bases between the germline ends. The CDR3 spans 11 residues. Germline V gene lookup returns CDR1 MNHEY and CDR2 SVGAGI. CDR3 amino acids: CASSPLNTIYF. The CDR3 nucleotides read TGTGCCAGCAGTCCCTTAAACACCATATATTTT.